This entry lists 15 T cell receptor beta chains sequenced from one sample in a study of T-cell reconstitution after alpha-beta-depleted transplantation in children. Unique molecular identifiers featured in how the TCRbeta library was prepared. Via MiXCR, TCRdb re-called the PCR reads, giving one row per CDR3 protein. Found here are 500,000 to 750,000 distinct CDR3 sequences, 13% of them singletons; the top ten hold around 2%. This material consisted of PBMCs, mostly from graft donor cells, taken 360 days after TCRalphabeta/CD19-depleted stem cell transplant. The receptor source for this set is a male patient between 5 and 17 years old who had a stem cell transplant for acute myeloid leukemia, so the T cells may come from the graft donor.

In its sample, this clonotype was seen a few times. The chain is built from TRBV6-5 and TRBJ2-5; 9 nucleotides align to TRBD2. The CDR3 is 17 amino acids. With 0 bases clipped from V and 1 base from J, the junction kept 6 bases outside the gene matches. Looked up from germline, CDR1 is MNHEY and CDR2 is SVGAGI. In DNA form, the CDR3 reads TGTGCCAGCAGTTACTCTGGGGTAGCGGGAGTCCAAGAGACCCAGTACTTC. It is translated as CASSYSGVAGVQETQYF.

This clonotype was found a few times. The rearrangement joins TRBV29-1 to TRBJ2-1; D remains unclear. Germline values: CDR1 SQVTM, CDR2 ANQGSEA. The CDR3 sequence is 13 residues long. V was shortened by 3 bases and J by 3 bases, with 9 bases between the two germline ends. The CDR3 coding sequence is TGCAGCGTTGATATTACCCGCTACAATGAGCAGTTCTTC. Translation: CSVDITRYNEQFF.

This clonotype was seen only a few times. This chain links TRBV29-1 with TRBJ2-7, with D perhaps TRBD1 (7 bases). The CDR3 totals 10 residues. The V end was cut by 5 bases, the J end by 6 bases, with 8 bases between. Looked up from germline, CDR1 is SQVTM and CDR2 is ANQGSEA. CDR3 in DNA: TGCAGCGTTCAGGGGGGCGAGCAGTACTTC. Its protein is CSVQGGEQYF.

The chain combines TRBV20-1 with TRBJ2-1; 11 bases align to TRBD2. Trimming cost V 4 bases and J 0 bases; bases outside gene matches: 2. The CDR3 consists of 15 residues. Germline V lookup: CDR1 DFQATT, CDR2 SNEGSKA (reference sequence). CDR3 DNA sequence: TGCAGTGCTATTAGCGGGAGGGACTCCTACAATGAGCAGTTCTTC. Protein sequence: CSAISGRDSYNEQFF.

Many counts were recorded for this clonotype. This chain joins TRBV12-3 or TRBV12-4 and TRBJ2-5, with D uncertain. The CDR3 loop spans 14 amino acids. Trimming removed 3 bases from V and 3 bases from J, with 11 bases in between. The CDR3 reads CASSFSPLEETQYF. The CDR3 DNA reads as TGTGCCAGCAGTTTCTCCCCCCTGGAAGAGACCCAGTACTTC.

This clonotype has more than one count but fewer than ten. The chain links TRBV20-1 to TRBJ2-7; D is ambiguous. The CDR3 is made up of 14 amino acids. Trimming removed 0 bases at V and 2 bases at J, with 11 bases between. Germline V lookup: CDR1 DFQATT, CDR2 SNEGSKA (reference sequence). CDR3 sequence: CSARDGVTPYEQYF. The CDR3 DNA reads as TGCAGTGCTAGAGATGGGGTAACCCCCTACGAGCAGTACTTC.

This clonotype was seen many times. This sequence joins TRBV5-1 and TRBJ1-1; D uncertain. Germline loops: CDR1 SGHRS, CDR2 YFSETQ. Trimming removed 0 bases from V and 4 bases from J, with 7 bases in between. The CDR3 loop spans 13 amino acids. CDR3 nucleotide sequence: TGCGCCAGCAGCTTGGTCTTGGGCACTGAAGCTTTCTTT. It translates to CASSLVLGTEAFF.

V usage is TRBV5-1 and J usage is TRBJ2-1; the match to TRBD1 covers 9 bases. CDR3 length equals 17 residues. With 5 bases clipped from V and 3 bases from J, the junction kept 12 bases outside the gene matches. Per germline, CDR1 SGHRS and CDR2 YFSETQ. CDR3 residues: CASSPNPGQGFYNEQFF. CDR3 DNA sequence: TGCGCCAGCAGTCCTAACCCGGGACAGGGTTTCTACAATGAGCAGTTCTTC.

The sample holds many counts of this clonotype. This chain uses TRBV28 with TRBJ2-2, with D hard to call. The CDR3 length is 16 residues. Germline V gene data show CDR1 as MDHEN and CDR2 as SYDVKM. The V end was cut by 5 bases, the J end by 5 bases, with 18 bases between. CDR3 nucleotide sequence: TGTGCCAGCAGTCCCGCTTTAGTCCCCCTTACCGGGGAGCTGTTTTTT. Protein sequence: CASSPALVPLTGELFF.

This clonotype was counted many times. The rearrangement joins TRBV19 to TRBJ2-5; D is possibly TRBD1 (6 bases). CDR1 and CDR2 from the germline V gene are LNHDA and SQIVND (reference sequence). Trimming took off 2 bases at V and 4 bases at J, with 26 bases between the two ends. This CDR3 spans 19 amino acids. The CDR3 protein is CASSILGAGQSNRGETQYF. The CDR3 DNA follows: TGTGCCAGTAGTATATTGGGAGCAGGACAGTCTAACAGAGGAGAGACCCAGTACTTC.

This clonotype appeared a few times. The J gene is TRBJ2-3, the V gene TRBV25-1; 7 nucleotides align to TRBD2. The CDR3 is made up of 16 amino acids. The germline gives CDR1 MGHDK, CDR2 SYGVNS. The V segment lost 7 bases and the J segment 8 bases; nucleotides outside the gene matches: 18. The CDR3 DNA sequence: TGTGCCAGCACCCACTGGGCTAGCGGCCCCCATGGTACGCAGTATTTT. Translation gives CASTHWASGPHGTQYF. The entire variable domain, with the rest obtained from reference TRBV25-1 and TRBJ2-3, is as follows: EADIYQTPRYLVIGTGKKITLECSQTMGHDKMYWYQQDPGMELHLIHYSYGVNSTEKGDLSSESTVSRIRTEHFPLTLESARPSHTSQYLCASTHWASGPHGTQYFGPGTRLTVL.

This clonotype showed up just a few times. The CDR3 coding sequence is TGTGCCAGCAGCAAAGATAAGGGGGAAACCCAGTACTTC. Encoded protein: CASSKDKGETQYF. The chain links TRBV21-1 to TRBJ2-5; the table gives TRBD1 as D, unverified against the DNA. TRBV21-1 is labeled a pseudogene. The CDR3 has 13 residues.

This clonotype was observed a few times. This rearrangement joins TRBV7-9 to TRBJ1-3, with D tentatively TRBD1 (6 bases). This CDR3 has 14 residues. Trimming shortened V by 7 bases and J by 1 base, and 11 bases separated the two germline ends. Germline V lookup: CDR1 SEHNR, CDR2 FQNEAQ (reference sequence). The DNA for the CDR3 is TGTGCCAGCACCATCGACAGGTCTGGAAACACCATATATTTT. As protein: CASTIDRSGNTIYF. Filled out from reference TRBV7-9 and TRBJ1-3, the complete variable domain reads DTGVSQNPRHKITKRGQNVTFRCDPISEHNRLYWYRQTLGQGPEFLTYFQNEAQLEKSRLLSDRFSAERPKGSFSTLEIQRTEQGDSAMYLCASTIDRSGNTIYFGEGSWLTVV.

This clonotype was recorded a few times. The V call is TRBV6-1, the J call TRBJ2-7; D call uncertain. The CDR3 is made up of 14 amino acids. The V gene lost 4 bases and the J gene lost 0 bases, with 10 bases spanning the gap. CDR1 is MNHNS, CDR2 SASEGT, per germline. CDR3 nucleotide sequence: TGTGCCAGCAGTGGTACCTCCAGCTCCTACGAGCAGTACTTC. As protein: CASSGTSSSYEQYF.

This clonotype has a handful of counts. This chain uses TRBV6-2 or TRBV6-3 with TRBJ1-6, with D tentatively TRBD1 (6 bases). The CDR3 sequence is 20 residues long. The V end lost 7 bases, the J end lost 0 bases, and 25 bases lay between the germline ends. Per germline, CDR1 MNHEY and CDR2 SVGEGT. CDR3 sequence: CASTRYGGGTLSSYNSPLHF. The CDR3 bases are TGTGCCAGCACCCGATACGGAGGGGGAACCTTGAGCTCCTATAATTCACCCCTCCACTTT.